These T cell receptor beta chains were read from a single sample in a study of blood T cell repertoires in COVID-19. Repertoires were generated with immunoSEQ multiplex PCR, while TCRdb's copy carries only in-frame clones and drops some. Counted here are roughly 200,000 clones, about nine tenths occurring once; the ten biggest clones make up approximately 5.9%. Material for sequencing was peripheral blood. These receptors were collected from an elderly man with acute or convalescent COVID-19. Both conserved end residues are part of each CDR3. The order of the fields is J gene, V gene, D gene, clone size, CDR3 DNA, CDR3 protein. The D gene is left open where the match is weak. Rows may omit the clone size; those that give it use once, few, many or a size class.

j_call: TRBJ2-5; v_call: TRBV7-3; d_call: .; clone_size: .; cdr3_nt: TGTGCCAGCAGCTTAACGAGTAGAGAGACCCAGTACTTC; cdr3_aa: CASSLTSRETQYF
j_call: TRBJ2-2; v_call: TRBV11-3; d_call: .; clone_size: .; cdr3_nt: TGTGCCAGCAGCTTTGGGTGGAGTAGCGGAGGGAACACCGGGGAGCTGTTTTTT; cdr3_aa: CASSFGWSSGGNTGELFF
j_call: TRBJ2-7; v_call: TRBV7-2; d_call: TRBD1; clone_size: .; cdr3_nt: TGTGCCAGCAGAGGACCGGGACAGGGAATTCGGTTC; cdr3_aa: CASRGPGQGIRF
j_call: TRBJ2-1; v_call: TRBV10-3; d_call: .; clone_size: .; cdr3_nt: TGTGCCATCAGCCTAGACAGCGAGCAGTTCTTC; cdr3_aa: CAISLDSEQFF
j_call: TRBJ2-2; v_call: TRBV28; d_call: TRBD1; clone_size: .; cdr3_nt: TGTGCCAGCATTACAGGGGGGACCGGGGAGCTGTTTTTT; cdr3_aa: CASITGGTGELFF
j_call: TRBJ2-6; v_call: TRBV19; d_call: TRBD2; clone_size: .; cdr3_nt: TGTGCCAGTAGTACAACCGGGACTAGCGGCCCTATGACTTTC; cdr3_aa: CASSTTGTSGPMTF
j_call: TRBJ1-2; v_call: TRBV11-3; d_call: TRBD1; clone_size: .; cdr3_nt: TGTGCCAGCAGCTTAGCTTGGACAGGTCGAAACTATGGCTACACCTTC; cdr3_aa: CASSLAWTGRNYGYTF
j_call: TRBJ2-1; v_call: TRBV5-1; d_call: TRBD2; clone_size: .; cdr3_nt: TGCGCCAGCAGCTCAGCGGGAGACGGAACCAATGAGCAGTTCTTC; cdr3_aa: CASSSAGDGTNEQFF
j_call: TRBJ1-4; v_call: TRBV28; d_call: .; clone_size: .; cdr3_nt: TGTGCCACACAAGTATCTAATGAAAAACTGTTTTTT; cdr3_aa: CATQVSNEKLFF
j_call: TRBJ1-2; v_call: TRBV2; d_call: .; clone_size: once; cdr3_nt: TGTGCCAGCAGTGGGGGCCTGGCCAGCTACACCTTC; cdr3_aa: CASSGGLASYTF
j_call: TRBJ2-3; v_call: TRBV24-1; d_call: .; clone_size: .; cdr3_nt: TGTGCCACCAGTGACCGGCGAGCCAGGGCAACAGATACGCAGTATTTT; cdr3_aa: CATSDRRARATDTQYF
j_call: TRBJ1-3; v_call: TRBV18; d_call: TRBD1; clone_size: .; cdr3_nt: TGTGCCAGCTTTCAGGGGGTCGGAAACACCATATATTTT; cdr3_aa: CASFQGVGNTIYF
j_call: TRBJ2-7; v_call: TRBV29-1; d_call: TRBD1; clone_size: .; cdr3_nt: TGCAGCGTTGATGTTGGCAGGGGGCTCTCCTACGAGCAGTACTTC; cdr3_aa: CSVDVGRGLSYEQYF
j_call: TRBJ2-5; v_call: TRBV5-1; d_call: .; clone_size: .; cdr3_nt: TGCGCCAGCAGCTTGGGCGGGGATGGGGAGACCCAGTACTTC; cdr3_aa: CASSLGGDGETQYF
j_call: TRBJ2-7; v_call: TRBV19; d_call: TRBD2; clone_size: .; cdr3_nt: TGTGCCAGTAGTATAGAGGGACTAGCGGGAAGGAACGAGCAGTACTTC; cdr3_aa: CASSIEGLAGRNEQYF
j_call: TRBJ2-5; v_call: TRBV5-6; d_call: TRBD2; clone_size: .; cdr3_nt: TGTGCCAGCAGCTTCCTAGCGGGAGTTGAGACCCAGTACTTC; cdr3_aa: CASSFLAGVETQYF
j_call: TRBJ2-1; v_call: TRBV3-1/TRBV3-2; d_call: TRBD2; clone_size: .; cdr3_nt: TGTGCCAGCAGAAAACTAGCGGGAGGGCCAGGATCCTACAATGAGCAGTTCTTC; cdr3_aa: CASRKLAGGPGSYNEQFF
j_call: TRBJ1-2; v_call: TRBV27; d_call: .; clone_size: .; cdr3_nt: TGTGCCAGCGATACGACAGGAGGCTTCTATGGCTACACCTTC; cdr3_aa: CASDTTGGFYGYTF
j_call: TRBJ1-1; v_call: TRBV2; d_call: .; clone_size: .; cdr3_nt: TGTGCCAGCAGGCTACAGGGATTGGGGAACACTGAAGCTTTCTTT; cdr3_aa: CASRLQGLGNTEAFF
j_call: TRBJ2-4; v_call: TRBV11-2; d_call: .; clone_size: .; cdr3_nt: TGTGCCAGCAGCGCGGCCGCGCCGGGACTAAACATTCAGTACTTC; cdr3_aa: CASSAAAPGLNIQYF
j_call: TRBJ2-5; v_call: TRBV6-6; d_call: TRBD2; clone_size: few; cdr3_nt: TGTGCCAGCAGGGCGGGGGGGGAAGAGACCCAGTACTTC; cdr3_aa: CASRAGGEETQYF
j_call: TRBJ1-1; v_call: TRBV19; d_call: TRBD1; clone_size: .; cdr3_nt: TGTGCCAGTAGGAACAGGGGCGCCATCACTGAAGCTTTCTTT; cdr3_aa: CASRNRGAITEAFF
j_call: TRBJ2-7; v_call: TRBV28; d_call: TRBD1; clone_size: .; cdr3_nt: TGTGCCAGCATGTCAACAGGGGGTTTTTACGAGCAGTACTTC; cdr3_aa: CASMSTGGFYEQYF
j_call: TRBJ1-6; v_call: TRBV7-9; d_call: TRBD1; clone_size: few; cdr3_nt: TGTGCCAGCCGGGACAGGGGAAATTCACCCCTCCACTTT; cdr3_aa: CASRDRGNSPLHF
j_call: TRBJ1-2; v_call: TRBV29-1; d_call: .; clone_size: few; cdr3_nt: TGCAGCGTCCCTCAAGGGCAGGGCACTAACTATGGCTACACCTTC; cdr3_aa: CSVPQGQGTNYGYTF